These 4 T cell receptor beta chains were sequenced from one sample in a study of blood T cell repertoires in COVID-19. Measured with immunoSEQ multiplex PCR; TCRdb has only the in-frame clones, and not every one. The sample lists about 270,000 clones, approximately 90% occurring once. The sequencing sample was made of PBMCs or T cells enriched from blood (not recorded which). All receptors come from a middle-aged man who had been exposed to COVID-19.

This chain links TRBV5-1 with TRBJ2-5, with 8 bases aligning to TRBD1. Unmatched junction bases numbered 5, after V lost 6 bases and J lost 4 bases. Germline lookup yields CDR1 SGHRS and CDR2 YFSETQ. The length of the CDR3 is 13 residues. The CDR3 spells CASKNTGGETQYF. CDR3 DNA: TGCGCCAGCAAAAATACAGGGGGAGAGACCCAGTACTTC.

This clone was detected only once. V and J are TRBV4-1 and TRBJ1-5, with D hard to call. The germline V gene has CDR1 MGHRA and CDR2 YSYEKL. CDR3 length equals 12 residues. V was pared by 3 bases and J by 3 bases, with 3 bases between. CDR3 DNA sequence: TGCGCCAGCAGCCACTTCAATCAGCCCCAGCATTTT. Translation: CASSHFNQPQHF.

This sequence joins TRBV28 and TRBJ2-1; D is undetermined. From germline, CDR1 is MDHEN and CDR2 SYDVKM. Trimming took 2 bases from V and 1 from J, leaving 12 bases between them. The CDR3 spans 16 residues. CDR3 loop: CASSLKGGLSYNEQFF. In DNA form, the CDR3 reads TGTGCCAGCAGTTTAAAAGGCGGTTTATCCTACAATGAGCAGTTCTTC.

This clone was counted a single time. This chain connects TRBV12-3 or TRBV12-4 to TRBJ2-3, with D unresolved. The CDR3 runs 13 residues. V was shortened by 3 bases and J by 4 bases, with 8 bases between the two germline ends. The CDR3 bases are TGTGCCAGCAGTTTCGGTTCCCCAGATACGCAGTATTTT. Protein product: CASSFGSPDTQYF.